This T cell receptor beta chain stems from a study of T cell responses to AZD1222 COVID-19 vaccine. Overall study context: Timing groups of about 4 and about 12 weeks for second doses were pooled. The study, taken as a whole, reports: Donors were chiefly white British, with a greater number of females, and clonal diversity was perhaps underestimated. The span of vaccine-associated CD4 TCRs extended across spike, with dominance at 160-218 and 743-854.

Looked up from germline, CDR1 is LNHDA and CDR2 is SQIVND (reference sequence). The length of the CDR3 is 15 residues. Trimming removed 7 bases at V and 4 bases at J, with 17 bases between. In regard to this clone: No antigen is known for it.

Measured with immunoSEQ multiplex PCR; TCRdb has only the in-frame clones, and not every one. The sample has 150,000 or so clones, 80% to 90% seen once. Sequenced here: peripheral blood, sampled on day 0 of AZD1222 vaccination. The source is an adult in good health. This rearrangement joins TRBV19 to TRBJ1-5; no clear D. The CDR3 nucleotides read TGTGCCAGTACCCGACGCGACGGATGGAATCAGCCCCAGCATTTT. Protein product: CASTRRDGWNQPQHF.